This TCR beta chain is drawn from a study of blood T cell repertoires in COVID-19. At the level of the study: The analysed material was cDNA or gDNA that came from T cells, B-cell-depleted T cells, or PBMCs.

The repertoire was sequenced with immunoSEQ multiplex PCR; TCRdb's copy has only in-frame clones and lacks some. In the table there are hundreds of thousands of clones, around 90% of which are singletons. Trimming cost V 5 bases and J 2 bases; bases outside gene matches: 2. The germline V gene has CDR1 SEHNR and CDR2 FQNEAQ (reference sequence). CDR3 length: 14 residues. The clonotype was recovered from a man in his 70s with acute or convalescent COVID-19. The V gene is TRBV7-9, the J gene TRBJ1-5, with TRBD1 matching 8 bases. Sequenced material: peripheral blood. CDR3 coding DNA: TGTGCCAGCAGCCAGGGACAGGGCAATCAGCCCCAGCATTTT. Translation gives CASSQGQGNQPQHF.